Given below is one T cell receptor beta chain in context. This receptor's antigen is unknown. The input lacks base qualities; no much larger clone sits a single base away. Deletion took 4 bases off V and 6 bases off J, with a span of 9 bases between the germline ends. There are 12 amino acids in the CDR3, from cysteine to phenylalanine inclusive. Solely the CDR3 DNA is kept, with 36 bases framed from the first base. CDR1 and CDR2, looked up from the germline V gene (reference sequence), are GTSNPN and SVGIG. The library was produced with the immunoSEQ multiplex PCR assay. TCRdb took this table from immuneACCESS and kept in-frame rearrangements with V and J called. Such tables lack part of the clones; where checked against another copy, unresolved V genes explain under half of the gap, and the rest is unexplained. Here the sample has 110,000 or so clones; roughly 89% occur a single time. The ten largest clones take up 15% to 20% of the sample.

The data derive from a study of control samples from healthy donors and cancer patients (dated by TCRdb to between 2020 and 2021). This sequence originates from a woman aged 45 to 65 in good health. The V gene is TRBV30 and the J gene is TRBJ2-2; TRBD1 is perhaps the D gene, given 6 matching bases. The sequenced sample was blood. The sequenced DNA: TGTGCCTGGAACAGGGCCCCCGGGGAGCTGTTTTTT. Translated, it reads CAWNRAPGELFF.